This T cell receptor (beta chain) was observed in a study of identical twins. Notes on the study in general: It was cross-sectional statistical analysis, not following the same donors, that the conclusions relied on. The models systematically underestimated how much out-of-frame TCR alpha was shared in monozygotic twins.

Healthy Caucasian donors formed the entire cohort. The germline V gene encodes CDR1 KGHDR and CDR2 SFDVKD. This CDR3 region has 14 residues. With V trimmed by 7 bases and J by 4 bases, 4 bases remained unmatched. This clonotype was found a few times. Antigen unknown. Template switching added a universal primer binding site, and final cDNA carried unique molecular identifiers. In TCRdb, the 5' RACE reads were re-called with MiXCR into one record per CDR3 protein. Seen here are around 1.7 million distinct CDR3 sequences, less than 35% observed once, and the top ten hold over 0.25%. The material sequenced was cord blood. The rearrangement joins TRBV24-1 to TRBJ1-5, with 9 bases identical to TRBD1. This TCR came from a newborn girl in good health. This CDR3 is CATRGTGRNQPQHF. The CDR3 DNA follows: TGTGCCACCAGGGGGACAGGGCGGAATCAGCCCCAGCATTTT.